These T cell receptor beta chains were read from a single sample in a study of metastatic and nonmetastatic thyroid tumors. TCRdb reassembled clones from the PCR reads with MiXCR. Of approximately 35,000 clones in the sample, roughly 22% were seen once. The specimen sequenced was tumor tissue. The source is a male donor with papillary thyroid cancer or a benign thyroid nodule (not recorded which). Some clones in this sample may be carry-over from other donors' samples. The CDR3 runs from the conserved cysteine through the conserved F or W. D genes are given only for firm matches. A row's size may be missing; if present it is once, few, many or a size class.

J gene: TRBJ1-1; clone size: .; V gene: TRBV11-2; D gene: .; CDR3 DNA: TGTGCCAGCAGCTTATTTATGAACACTGAAGCTTTCTTT; CDR3 protein: CASSLFMNTEAFF
J gene: TRBJ2-5; clone size: many; V gene: TRBV3-1; D gene: TRBD2; CDR3 DNA: TGTGCCAGCAGCGATGGACTAGGAACCCGTGAGACCCAGTACTTC; CDR3 protein: CASSDGLGTRETQYF
J gene: TRBJ2-3; clone size: .; V gene: TRBV20-1; D gene: .; CDR3 DNA: TGCAGTGCGACCCCCGGGGCCCGAATGGCAGATACGCAGTATTTT; CDR3 protein: CSATPGARMADTQYF
J gene: TRBJ2-2; clone size: .; V gene: TRBV7-9; D gene: .; CDR3 DNA: TGTGCCAGCAGCTTTCAGGGGGGAAACGGGGAGCTGTTTTTT; CDR3 protein: CASSFQGGNGELFF
J gene: TRBJ2-2; clone size: few; V gene: TRBV6-1; D gene: .; CDR3 DNA: TGTGCCAGCAGTCAGATCACCGGTGAGCTGTTCTTT; CDR3 protein: CASSQITGELFF
J gene: TRBJ2-3; clone size: .; V gene: TRBV5-1; D gene: .; CDR3 DNA: TGCGCCAGCAGCTCCGTTGGCGGGCGCACAGATACGCAGTATTTT; CDR3 protein: CASSSVGGRTDTQYF
J gene: TRBJ1-3; clone size: many; V gene: TRBV14; D gene: .; CDR3 DNA: TGTGCCAGCAGCCAAGGCATAGCGAATCCTGGAAACACCATATATTTT; CDR3 protein: CASSQGIANPGNTIYF
J gene: TRBJ1-1; clone size: .; V gene: TRBV6-1; D gene: .; CDR3 DNA: TGTGCCAGCGGACGAACAGAAAACACTGAAGCTTTCTTT; CDR3 protein: CASGRTENTEAFF
J gene: TRBJ1-2; clone size: .; V gene: TRBV12-3/TRBV12-4; D gene: .; CDR3 DNA: TGTGCCAGCAGTTTAGGGACGTCGGGTGGCTACACCTTC; CDR3 protein: CASSLGTSGGYTF
J gene: TRBJ2-1; clone size: once; V gene: TRBV10-3; D gene: .; CDR3 DNA: TGTGCCACCCGGTCCTGGGGGGACAGCTCCTACAATGAGCAGTTCTTC; CDR3 protein: CATRSWGDSSYNEQFF
J gene: TRBJ2-1; clone size: .; V gene: TRBV20-1; D gene: .; CDR3 DNA: TGCAGTGCTAACCCGAAGGGCCTCTACAATGAGCAGTTCTTC; CDR3 protein: CSANPKGLYNEQFF
J gene: TRBJ1-6; clone size: once; V gene: TRBV20-1; D gene: .; CDR3 DNA: TGCAGTGCTAGAGGTAAGGGAGCCTATAATTCACCCCTCCACTTT; CDR3 protein: CSARGKGAYNSPLHF
J gene: TRBJ2-7; clone size: medium-sized; V gene: TRBV6-1; D gene: TRBD1; CDR3 DNA: TGTGCCAGCAGAAGGGACAGGGCCGAGCAGTACTTC; CDR3 protein: CASRRDRAEQYF
J gene: TRBJ1-6; clone size: medium-sized; V gene: TRBV6-1; D gene: .; CDR3 DNA: TGTGCCAGCAGTCGGGGAAGTAGTAATTCACCCCTCCACTTT; CDR3 protein: CASSRGSSNSPLHF
J gene: TRBJ2-4; clone size: many; V gene: TRBV2; D gene: .; CDR3 DNA: TGTGCCAGCAGGGAGGAGCGGCTAGCCAAAAACATTCAGTACTTC; CDR3 protein: CASREERLAKNIQYF
J gene: TRBJ2-7; clone size: .; V gene: TRBV5-5; D gene: TRBD2; CDR3 DNA: TGTGCCAGCAGCGCGGGTAGTAGCGGGACGTCCTACGAGCAGTACTTC; CDR3 protein: CASSAGSSGTSYEQYF
J gene: TRBJ2-7; clone size: medium-sized; V gene: TRBV2; D gene: TRBD2; CDR3 DNA: TGTGCCAGCAGTCTACAGAGGGAGGGCCACGAGCAGTACTTC; CDR3 protein: CASSLQREGHEQYF
J gene: TRBJ1-4; clone size: many; V gene: TRBV4-1; D gene: .; CDR3 DNA: TGCGCCAGCAGCCAAGAGTTAATGGGAGAAAAACTGTTTTTT; CDR3 protein: CASSQELMGEKLFF
J gene: TRBJ1-5; clone size: many; V gene: TRBV11-1; D gene: .; CDR3 DNA: TGTGCCAGCAGCTTAGGCAGTGATCAGCCCCAGCATTTT; CDR3 protein: CASSLGSDQPQHF
J gene: TRBJ2-7; clone size: .; V gene: TRBV20-1; D gene: TRBD2; CDR3 DNA: TGCAGTGCTGTGGGTAGCGGGAGTAAGGCCTACGAGCAGTACTTC; CDR3 protein: CSAVGSGSKAYEQYF
J gene: TRBJ1-1; clone size: medium-sized; V gene: TRBV7-9; D gene: TRBD1; CDR3 DNA: TGTGCCAGCAGCTTAGGCTACAGGGGGAGACCTGAAGCTTTCTTT; CDR3 protein: CASSLGYRGRPEAFF
J gene: TRBJ1-2; clone size: .; V gene: TRBV12-3/TRBV12-4; D gene: TRBD1; CDR3 DNA: TGTGCCAGCAGTTTAGTAGTGACAGGGGGTGAGGGCTACACCTTC; CDR3 protein: CASSLVVTGGEGYTF
J gene: TRBJ2-3; clone size: many; V gene: TRBV20-1; D gene: TRBD1; CDR3 DNA: TGCAGTGCTTCAGGGGGTCTGGGATTAGGAAGCACAGATACGCAGTATTTT; CDR3 protein: CSASGGLGLGSTDTQYF
J gene: TRBJ2-3; clone size: many; V gene: TRBV20-1; D gene: .; CDR3 DNA: TGCAGTGGGGTCACCGGCAGCGCCACAGATACGCAGTATTTT; CDR3 protein: CSGVTGSATDTQYF
J gene: TRBJ1-1; clone size: many; V gene: TRBV12-3/TRBV12-4; D gene: TRBD1; CDR3 DNA: TGTGCCAGCAGCTTCTCGCCTACCGGGACAGTGAACACTGAAGCTTTCTTT; CDR3 protein: CASSFSPTGTVNTEAFF
J gene: TRBJ2-7; clone size: many; V gene: TRBV5-6; D gene: .; CDR3 DNA: TGTGCCAGCAGCCGGGGTCCTACCGGGTACGAGCAGTACTTC; CDR3 protein: CASSRGPTGYEQYF
J gene: TRBJ1-1; clone size: many; V gene: TRBV6-1; D gene: .; CDR3 DNA: TGTGCCAGCACCGGAAAGAGGAACACTGAAGCTTTCTTT; CDR3 protein: CASTGKRNTEAFF
J gene: TRBJ2-1; clone size: few; V gene: TRBV27; D gene: .; CDR3 DNA: TGTGCCAGCAGCCAGAGCGAACACCGCTCCTACAATGAGCAGTTCTTC; CDR3 protein: CASSQSEHRSYNEQFF
J gene: TRBJ1-1; clone size: .; V gene: TRBV7-9; D gene: .; CDR3 DNA: TGTGCCAGCAGCGCGGACTCCACTGGGGCTTTCTTT; CDR3 protein: CASSADSTGAFF
J gene: TRBJ2-7; clone size: few; V gene: TRBV6-5; D gene: .; CDR3 DNA: TGTGCCAGCAGTTACTCCCAGGGTAGGGCCTACGAGCAGTACTTC; CDR3 protein: CASSYSQGRAYEQYF
J gene: TRBJ1-5; clone size: many; V gene: TRBV20-1; D gene: TRBD1; CDR3 DNA: TGCAGTGCTAGGACAGGGGGCGAGAGCAATCAGCCCCAGCATTTT; CDR3 protein: CSARTGGESNQPQHF
J gene: TRBJ1-5; clone size: medium-sized; V gene: TRBV20-1; D gene: TRBD1; CDR3 DNA: TGCAGTGCTAGAGACAACAGGGGGACTCAGCCCCAGCATTTT; CDR3 protein: CSARDNRGTQPQHF
J gene: TRBJ1-4; clone size: .; V gene: TRBV30; D gene: .; CDR3 DNA: TGTGCCTGGGACAACCAGGGGTTGGGGGAAAAACTGTTTTTT; CDR3 protein: CAWDNQGLGEKLFF
J gene: TRBJ2-1; clone size: few; V gene: TRBV10-2; D gene: .; CDR3 DNA: TGCGCCAGCACGGTGGCAGAAAGCTACAATGAGCAGTTCTTC; CDR3 protein: CASTVAESYNEQFF
J gene: TRBJ1-2; clone size: .; V gene: TRBV30; D gene: TRBD1; CDR3 DNA: TGTGCCCTCGGGGACAGGGAGAGCTATGGCTACACCTTC; CDR3 protein: CALGDRESYGYTF
J gene: TRBJ1-1; clone size: medium-sized; V gene: TRBV6-1; D gene: .; CDR3 DNA: TGTGCCAGCACCCGGATAAGGGGAGGAGGGAACACTGAAGCTTTCTTT; CDR3 protein: CASTRIRGGGNTEAFF
J gene: TRBJ2-6; clone size: many; V gene: TRBV2; D gene: TRBD2; CDR3 DNA: TGTGCCGGCGGGAGGGGAGTCTCTGGGGCCAACGTCCTGACTTTC; CDR3 protein: CAGGRGVSGANVLTF
J gene: TRBJ2-7; clone size: many; V gene: TRBV24-1; D gene: .; CDR3 DNA: TGTGCCACCGCTCAAAGCGGCGGGAACTACGAGCAGTACTTC; CDR3 protein: CATAQSGGNYEQYF
J gene: TRBJ1-1; clone size: medium-sized; V gene: TRBV11-2; D gene: .; CDR3 DNA: TGTGCCAGCAGCTGGAACACTGAAGCTTTCTTT; CDR3 protein: CASSWNTEAFF
J gene: TRBJ2-3; clone size: many; V gene: TRBV7-2; D gene: TRBD2; CDR3 DNA: TGTGCCAGCAGCTCTAGCGGGAGTTTTCGGGATACGCAGTATTTT; CDR3 protein: CASSSSGSFRDTQYF
J gene: TRBJ2-7; clone size: .; V gene: TRBV11-3; D gene: TRBD1; CDR3 DNA: TGTGCCAGCAGCCTCAACCGGGACAGGGACCCCGAGCAGTACTTC; CDR3 protein: CASSLNRDRDPEQYF
J gene: TRBJ2-1; clone size: many; V gene: TRBV20-1; D gene: TRBD2; CDR3 DNA: TGCAGTGCTAGGGGACTAGCGGGAGGCGGTGAGCAGTTCTTC; CDR3 protein: CSARGLAGGGEQFF
J gene: TRBJ2-2; clone size: many; V gene: TRBV19; D gene: .; CDR3 DNA: TGTGCCAGTCACAGGTGGGACACCGGGGAGCTGTTTTTT; CDR3 protein: CASHRWDTGELFF
J gene: TRBJ1-1; clone size: few; V gene: TRBV2; D gene: .; CDR3 DNA: TGTGCCAGCAGCGAGTTCCGTCCGCTATCTGAAGCTTTCTTT; CDR3 protein: CASSEFRPLSEAFF
J gene: TRBJ2-3; clone size: .; V gene: TRBV20-1; D gene: TRBD2; CDR3 DNA: TGCAGTGTCTTCGGAGCCGGTACTAGCGGGAGGTCCGCAGATACGCAGTATTTT; CDR3 protein: CSVFGAGTSGRSADTQYF
J gene: TRBJ2-2; clone size: many; V gene: TRBV9; D gene: TRBD1; CDR3 DNA: TGTGCCAGCAGCGTAGGTGTTGGACAGGGGGACACCGGGGAGCTGTTTTTT; CDR3 protein: CASSVGVGQGDTGELFF